This TCR beta chain was sequenced in a study of beta chain features in type 1 diabetes. Study summary: Healthy donors, compared against patients, showed similar age, gender and cell yields. Study-wide results and limits: Whatever favoring of shorter templates PCR might show would apply equally to patients and controls. Type 1 diabetes patients had TCRB CDR3s that were shorter (moderately but significantly so) in all four CD4+ subsets.

The whole isolated RNA underwent reverse transcription, so sequencing captured expressed TCRB transcripts. The repertoire was sequenced with immunoSEQ multiplex PCR; TCRdb's copy has only in-frame clones and lacks some. The sample carries approximately 250,000 clones, about a tenth recorded once. Comment on this clone: Its target is unknown.

CD4+ naive, central memory, regulatory and stem cell-like memory cells were sorted via CD45RO/CCR7/CD25/CD127/CD95/CD27. Per germline, CDR1 SGHTA and CDR2 FQGTGA. This CDR3 has 13 amino acids. The V end lost 0 bases, the J end lost 7 bases, and 7 bases lay between the germline ends. The chain employs TRBV7-3 and TRBJ2-1; the D gene is possibly TRBD1 (5 bases). Sequenced sample: naive CD4+ T cells from blood. This TCR was recovered from a man aged 25 to 40 with type 1 diabetes. The chain's CDR3 is CASSLTGANEQFF. CDR3 DNA: TGTGCCAGCAGCTTAACAGGGGCGAATGAGCAGTTCTTC.